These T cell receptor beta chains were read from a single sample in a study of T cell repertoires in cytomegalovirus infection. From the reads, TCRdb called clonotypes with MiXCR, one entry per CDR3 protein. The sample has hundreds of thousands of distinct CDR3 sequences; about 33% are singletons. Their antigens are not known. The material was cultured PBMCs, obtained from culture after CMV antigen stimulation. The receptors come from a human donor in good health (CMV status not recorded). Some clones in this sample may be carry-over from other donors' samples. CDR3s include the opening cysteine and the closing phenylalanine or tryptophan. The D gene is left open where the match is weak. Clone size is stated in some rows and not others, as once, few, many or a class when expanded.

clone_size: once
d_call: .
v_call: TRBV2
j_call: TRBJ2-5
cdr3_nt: TGTGCCAGCCGGAAAGGGGAATTGGGGTACCAAGAGACCCAGTACTTC
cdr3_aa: CASRKGELGYQETQYF

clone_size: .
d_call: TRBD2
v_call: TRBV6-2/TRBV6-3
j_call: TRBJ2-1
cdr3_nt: TGTTCCAGCAGACTAGCGGGAGGGGGTAGTGAGCAGTTCTTC
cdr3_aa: CSSRLAGGGSEQFF

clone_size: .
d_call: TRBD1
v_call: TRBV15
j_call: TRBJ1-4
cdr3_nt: TGTGCCACCTCGCAGGGGGGCAAGGGGAAACTGTTTTTT
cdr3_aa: CATSQGGKGKLFF

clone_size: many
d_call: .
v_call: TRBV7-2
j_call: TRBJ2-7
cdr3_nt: TGTGCCAGCAGCTTCGTAGCTTCCGAGCAGTACTTC
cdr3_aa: CASSFVASEQYF

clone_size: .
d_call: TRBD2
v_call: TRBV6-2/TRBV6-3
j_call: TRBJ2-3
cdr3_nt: TGTGCCAGCAATATAGCGGGAGACACAGATACGCAGTATTTT
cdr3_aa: CASNIAGDTDTQYF

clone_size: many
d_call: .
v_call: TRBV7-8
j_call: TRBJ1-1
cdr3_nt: TGTGCCAGCAGCTTAAGAGAGGGGACGGGCACTGAAGCTTTCTTT
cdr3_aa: CASSLREGTGTEAFF

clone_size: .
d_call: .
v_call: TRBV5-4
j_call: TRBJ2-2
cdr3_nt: TGTGCCCACGGGAACCTTGTTAACACCGGGGAGCTGTTTTTT
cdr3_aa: CAHGNLVNTGELFF

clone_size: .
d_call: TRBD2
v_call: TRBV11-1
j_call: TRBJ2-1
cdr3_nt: TGTGCCAGCAGCTCCCGGGGGGGCATTAGGGTCTACAATGAGCAGTTCTTC
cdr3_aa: CASSSRGGIRVYNEQFF

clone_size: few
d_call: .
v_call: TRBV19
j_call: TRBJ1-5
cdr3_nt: TGTGCCAGTAGTTCTCATGGGTATAGCAATCAGCCCCAGCATTTT
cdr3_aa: CASSSHGYSNQPQHF

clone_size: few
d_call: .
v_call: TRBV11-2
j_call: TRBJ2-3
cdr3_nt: TGTGCCACCCAGGGTGGCACAGATACGCAGTATTTT
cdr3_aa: CATQGGTDTQYF

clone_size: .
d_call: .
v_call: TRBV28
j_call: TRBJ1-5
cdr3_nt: TGTGCCAGCAGTCCAGGGTACGGTCAGCCCCAGCATTTT
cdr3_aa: CASSPGYGQPQHF

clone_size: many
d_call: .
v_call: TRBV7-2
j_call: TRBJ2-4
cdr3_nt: TGTGCCAGCAGCAGAGCCGCGCCTAGCGGACAGGGTCAGTACTTC
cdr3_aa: CASSRAAPSGQGQYF

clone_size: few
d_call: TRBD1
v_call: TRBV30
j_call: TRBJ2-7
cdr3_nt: TGTGCCTGGAGTGTACAGGGGGCAGGGGAGCAGTACTTC
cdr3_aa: CAWSVQGAGEQYF

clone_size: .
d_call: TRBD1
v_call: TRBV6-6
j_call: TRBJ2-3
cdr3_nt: TGTGCCAGCAGTTACGCAGGACAGGGGACTGATACGCAGTATTTT
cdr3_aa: CASSYAGQGTDTQYF

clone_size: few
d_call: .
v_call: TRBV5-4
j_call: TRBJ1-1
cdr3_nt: TGTGCCAGCAGCTTGGTGGGGGCTGGGGGCACTGAAGCTTTCTTT
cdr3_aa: CASSLVGAGGTEAFF

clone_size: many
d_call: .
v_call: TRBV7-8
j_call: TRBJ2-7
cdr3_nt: TGTGCCAGCAGCTTAGTATCAGGTCATGCTTTGGCCTACGAGCAGTACTTC
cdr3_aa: CASSLVSGHALAYEQYF

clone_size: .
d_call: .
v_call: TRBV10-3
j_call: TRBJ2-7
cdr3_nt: TGTGCCATCAGTGAGGCCACAGGAGTAGGCGAGCAGTACTTC
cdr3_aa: CAISEATGVGEQYF

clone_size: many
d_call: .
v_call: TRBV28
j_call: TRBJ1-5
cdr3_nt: TGTGCCAGCCGAGCCGGGGCCGATCAGCCCCAGCATTTT
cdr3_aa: CASRAGADQPQHF

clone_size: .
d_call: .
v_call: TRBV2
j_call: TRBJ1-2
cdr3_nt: TGTGCCAGCAGTGAAGAGGGCACAGTATCCTATGGCTACACCTTC
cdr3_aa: CASSEEGTVSYGYTF

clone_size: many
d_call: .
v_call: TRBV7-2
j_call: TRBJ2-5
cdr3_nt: TGTGCCAGCAGCTTCGACACTCGGAGGACCCAGTACTTC
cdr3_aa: CASSFDTRRTQYF

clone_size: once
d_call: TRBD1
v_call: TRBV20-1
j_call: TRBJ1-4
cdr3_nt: TGCAGTGCTCCGAGGACAGGGGGTGAAAAACTGTTTTTT
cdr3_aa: CSAPRTGGEKLFF

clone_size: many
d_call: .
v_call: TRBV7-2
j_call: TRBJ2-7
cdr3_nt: TGTGCCAGCAGCTCCGCCTACGAGCAGTACTTC
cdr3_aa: CASSSAYEQYF

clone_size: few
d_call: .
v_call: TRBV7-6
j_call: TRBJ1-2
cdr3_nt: TGTGCCAGCAGCTCCGGTAGTGAAGGAGGCTACACCTTC
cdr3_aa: CASSSGSEGGYTF

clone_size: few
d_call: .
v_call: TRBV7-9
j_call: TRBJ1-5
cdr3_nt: TGTGCCAGCAGCTCTTCAGGGATCGATCAGCCCCAGCATTTT
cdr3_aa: CASSSSGIDQPQHF

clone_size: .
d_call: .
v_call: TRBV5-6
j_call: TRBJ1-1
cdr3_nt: TGTGCCAGCACCGGGGACAACGCGAACACTGAAGCTTTCTTT
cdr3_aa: CASTGDNANTEAFF

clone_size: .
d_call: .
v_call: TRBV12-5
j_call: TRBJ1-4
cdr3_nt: TGTGCTAGTGCCAACCAGGGGCAAAATGAAAAACTGTTTTTT
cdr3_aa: CASANQGQNEKLFF

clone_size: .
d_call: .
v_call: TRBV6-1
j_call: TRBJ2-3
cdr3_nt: TGTGCCAGCAGTGATGGGGCAGTGGATACGCAGTATTTT
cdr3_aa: CASSDGAVDTQYF

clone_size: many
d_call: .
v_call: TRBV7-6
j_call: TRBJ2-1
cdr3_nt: TGTGCCAGCAGCGCCTTCCGGGGGAGCTCCTACAATGAGCAGTTCTTC
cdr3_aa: CASSAFRGSSYNEQFF

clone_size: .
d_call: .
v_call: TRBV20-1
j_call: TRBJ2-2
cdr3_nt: TGCAGTGCTGGGTGGACCGGGGAGCTGTTTTTT
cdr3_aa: CSAGWTGELFF

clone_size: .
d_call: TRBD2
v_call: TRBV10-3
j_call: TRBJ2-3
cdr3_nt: TGTGCCACCAGGACTAGCGGCACAGATACGCAGTATTTT
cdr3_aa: CATRTSGTDTQYF

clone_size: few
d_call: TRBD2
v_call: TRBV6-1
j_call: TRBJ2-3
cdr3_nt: TGTGCCAGCAGTGGACTAGCGGGGTCAGATACGCAGTATTTT
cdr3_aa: CASSGLAGSDTQYF

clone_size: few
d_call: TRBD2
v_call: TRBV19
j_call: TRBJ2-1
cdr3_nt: TGTGCCAGTAGTATAAGCGGGAGGTCTTTGAGTGAGCAGTTCTTC
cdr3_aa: CASSISGRSLSEQFF

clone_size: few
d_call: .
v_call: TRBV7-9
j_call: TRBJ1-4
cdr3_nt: TGTGCCAGCAGCTTAGGAACAGGGCGGAAGGAAAAACTGTTTTTT
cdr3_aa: CASSLGTGRKEKLFF

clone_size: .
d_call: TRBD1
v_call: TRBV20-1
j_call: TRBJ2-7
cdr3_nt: TGCAGTGCTAGAGGACAGGGTGGGAGCTCCTACGAGCAGTACTTC
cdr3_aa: CSARGQGGSSYEQYF

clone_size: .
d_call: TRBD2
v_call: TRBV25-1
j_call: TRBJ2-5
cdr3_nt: TGTGCCAGCAGTGAATGGCTAGCGGACGGGGAGACCCAGTACTTC
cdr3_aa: CASSEWLADGETQYF

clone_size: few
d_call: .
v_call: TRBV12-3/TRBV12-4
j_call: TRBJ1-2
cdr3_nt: TGTGCCAGCAGTTTAGCGCATAGGGCCCCTAGGGATGGCTACACCTTC
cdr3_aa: CASSLAHRAPRDGYTF

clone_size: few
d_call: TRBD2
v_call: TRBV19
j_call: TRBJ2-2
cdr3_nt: TGTGCCAGTGCACTAGCGGGGGGTGGCACCGGGGAGCTGTTTTTT
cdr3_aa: CASALAGGGTGELFF

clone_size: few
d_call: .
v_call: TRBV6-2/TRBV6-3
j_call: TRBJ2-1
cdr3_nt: TGTGCCAGCAGGCTAACTACTAGTGGGGCGGGCCATGAGCAGTTCTTC
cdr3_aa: CASRLTTSGAGHEQFF

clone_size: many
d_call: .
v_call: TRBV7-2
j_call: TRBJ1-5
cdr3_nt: TGTGCCAGCAGTTTACGAAGCAATCAGCCCCAGCATTTT
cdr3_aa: CASSLRSNQPQHF

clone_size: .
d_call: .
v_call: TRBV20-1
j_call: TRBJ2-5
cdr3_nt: TGCAGTGCTAGCAGATTTGGCAGGGAAGAGACCCAGTACTTC
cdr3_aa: CSASRFGREETQYF

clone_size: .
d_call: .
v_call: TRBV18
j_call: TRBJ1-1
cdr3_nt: TGTGCCAGCTCACCTAGGACGTGGACCGCGCGCACTGAAGCTTTCTTT
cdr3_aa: CASSPRTWTARTEAFF

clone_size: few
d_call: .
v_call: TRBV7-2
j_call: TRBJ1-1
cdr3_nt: TGTGCCAGCAGCTTAGGGGGCAGCTTGGGGGGGTACACTGAAGCTTTCTTT
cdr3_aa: CASSLGGSLGGYTEAFF

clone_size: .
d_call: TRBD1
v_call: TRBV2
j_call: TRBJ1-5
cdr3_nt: TGTGCCAGCAGTGGGACAGGGGGACCCAATCAGCCCCAGCATTTT
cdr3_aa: CASSGTGGPNQPQHF

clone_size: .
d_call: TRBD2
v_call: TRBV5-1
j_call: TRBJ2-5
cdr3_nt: TGCGCCAGCAGTCAATCGACTAGCGGAGTACATTGGGGAGAGACCCAGTACTTC
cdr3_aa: CASSQSTSGVHWGETQYF

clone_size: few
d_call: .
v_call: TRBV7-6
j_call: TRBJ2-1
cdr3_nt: TGTGCCAGCAGCCGACTAGGCAATGAGCAGTTCTTC
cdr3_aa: CASSRLGNEQFF

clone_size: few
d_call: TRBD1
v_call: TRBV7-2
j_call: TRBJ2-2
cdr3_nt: TGTGCCAGCAGGGGGACAGGGAACGGGGAGCTGTTTTTT
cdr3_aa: CASRGTGNGELFF

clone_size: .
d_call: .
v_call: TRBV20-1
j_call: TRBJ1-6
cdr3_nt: TGCAGTGCTAGAGATGGGAGGACAGACCTCTCCCCCCTCCACTTT
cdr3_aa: CSARDGRTDLSPLHF

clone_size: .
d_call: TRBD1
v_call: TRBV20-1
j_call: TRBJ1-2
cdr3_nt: TGCAGTGCTAGTTCTATTACGGGACAGCCAACGCGGGGCTACACCTTC
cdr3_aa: CSASSITGQPTRGYTF

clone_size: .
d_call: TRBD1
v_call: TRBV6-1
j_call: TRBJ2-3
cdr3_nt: TGTGCCAGCAGTCGCTCCGGGACAGGGTCCACAGATACGCAGTATTTT
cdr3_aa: CASSRSGTGSTDTQYF

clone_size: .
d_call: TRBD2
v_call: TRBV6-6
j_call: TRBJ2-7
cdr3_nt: TGTGCCAGCAGTCCCCCCCGTGAGGCTAGCGGGAGCGAGCAGTACTTC
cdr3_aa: CASSPPREASGSEQYF

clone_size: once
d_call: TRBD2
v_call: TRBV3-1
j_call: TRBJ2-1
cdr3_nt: TGTGCCAGTGCCCCCGGGACTAGCGACAATGAGCAGTTCTTC
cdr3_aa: CASAPGTSDNEQFF

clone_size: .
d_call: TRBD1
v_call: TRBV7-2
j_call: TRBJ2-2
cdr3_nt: TGTGCCAGCAGTCATACAGGGGGCAGCTCCGGGGAGCTGTTTTTT
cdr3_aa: CASSHTGGSSGELFF

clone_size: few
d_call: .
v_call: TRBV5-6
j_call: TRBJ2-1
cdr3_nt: TGTGCCAGCAGCTTGGCCCTTGGCCTAGTCGGCATTGGATACAATGAGCAGTTCTTC
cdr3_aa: CASSLALGLVGIGYNEQFF

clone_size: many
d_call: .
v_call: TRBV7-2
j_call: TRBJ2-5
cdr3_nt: TGTGCCAGCTCCCCCCAGCGGGAGACCCAGTACTTC
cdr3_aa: CASSPQRETQYF

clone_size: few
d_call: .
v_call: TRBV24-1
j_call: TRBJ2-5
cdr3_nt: TGTGCCACCAGTGATTTTGGAATCAACGGAGAGACCCAGTACTTC
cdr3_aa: CATSDFGINGETQYF

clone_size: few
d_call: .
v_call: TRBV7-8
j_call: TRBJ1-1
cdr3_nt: TGTGCCAGCAGCTTATTGGGGGGGGGGCGCACTGAAGCTTTCTTT
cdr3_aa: CASSLLGGGRTEAFF

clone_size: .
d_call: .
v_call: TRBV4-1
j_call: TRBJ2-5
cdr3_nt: TGCGCCAGCAGCCAAGTGATGGCAGAGACCCAGTACTTC
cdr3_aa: CASSQVMAETQYF

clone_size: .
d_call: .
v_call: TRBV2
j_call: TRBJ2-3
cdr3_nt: TGTGCCAGCAGGGGTACAGTATTTACTAGCACAGATACGCAGTATTTT
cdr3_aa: CASRGTVFTSTDTQYF

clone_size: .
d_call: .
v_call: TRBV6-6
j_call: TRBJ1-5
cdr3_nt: TGTGCCAGCAGTCTCCCCCGGACAGCCTATAGCAATCAGCCCCAGCATTTT
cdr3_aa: CASSLPRTAYSNQPQHF

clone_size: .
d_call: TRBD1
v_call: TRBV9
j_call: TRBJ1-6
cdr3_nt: TGTGCCAGCAGCTATGAGGGGGCAAGATCACCCCTCCACTTT
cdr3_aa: CASSYEGARSPLHF